The clone carrying this T cell receptor (beta chain) was recorded at least ten times. The antigen remains unidentified. This entry is derived from a study of identical twins. Study conclusions and caveats: Less excess twin sharing appeared in beta out-of-frame sequences.

TCRdb reprocessed the 5' RACE reads via MiXCR and lists one record per CDR3 protein. The sample carries more than 650,000 distinct CDR3 sequences, 6% to 6.5% recorded once. The receptor comes from a man aged 18 to 30 in good health. Specimen: naive T cells sorted from blood.

The CDR3 DNA follows: TGTGCCATCAGTGAGGACAAGTTTTACGAGCAGTACTTC. Protein sequence: CAISEDKFYEQYF. This chain connects TRBV10-3 to TRBJ2-7; D is ambiguous. Germline V lookup: CDR1 ENHRY, CDR2 SYGVKD. V lost 2 bases and J 4 bases, leaving 9 bases between the germline ends. CDR3 length: 13 amino acids.